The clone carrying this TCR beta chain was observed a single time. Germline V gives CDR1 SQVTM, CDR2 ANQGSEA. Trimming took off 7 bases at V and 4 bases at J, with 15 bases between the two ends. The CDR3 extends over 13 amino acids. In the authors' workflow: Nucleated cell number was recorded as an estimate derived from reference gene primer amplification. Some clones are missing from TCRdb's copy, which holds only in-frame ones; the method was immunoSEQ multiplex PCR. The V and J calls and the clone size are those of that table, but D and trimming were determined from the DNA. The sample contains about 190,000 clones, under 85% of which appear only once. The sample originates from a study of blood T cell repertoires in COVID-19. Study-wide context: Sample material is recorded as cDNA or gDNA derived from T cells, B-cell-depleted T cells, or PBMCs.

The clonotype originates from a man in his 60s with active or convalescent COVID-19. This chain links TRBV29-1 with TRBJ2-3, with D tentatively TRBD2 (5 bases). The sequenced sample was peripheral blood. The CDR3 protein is CSATERVADTQYF. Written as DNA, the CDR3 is TGCAGCGCCACGGAGAGGGTTGCAGATACGCAGTATTTT.